The 23 T cell receptor beta chains below come from one sample, sequenced in a study of T cells after yellow fever vaccination. TCRdb re-derived calls from the 5' RACE reads in MiXCR, one entry per CDR3 protein. The data contain almost 70,000 distinct CDR3 sequences, about 6% of them seen just once; the ten biggest clones take up around 2.2%. This material consisted of CD4+ T cells sorted from PBMCs, taken less than 18 days after the first yellow fever vaccination. The origin of the receptors is a man younger than 35 who received the YFV17D yellow fever vaccine.

Many counts were recorded for this clonotype. The chain couples TRBV20-1 to TRBJ2-1; D gene uncertain. Germline V lookup: CDR1 DFQATT, CDR2 SNEGSKA (reference sequence). CDR3 length: 16 residues. V was trimmed by 1 base and J by 0 bases, leaving 13 bases between them. Here the CDR3 DNA reads TGCAGTGCTAGAGGCGCTGCCGCAGGCTCCTACAATGAGCAGTTCTTC. Its protein product is CSARGAAAGSYNEQFF.

This clonotype occurred many times. The CDR3 DNA follows: TGTGCCAGCAGCCGGACAAGTGGCTACACCTTC. The encoded protein is CASSRTSGYTF. The chain recombines TRBV7-9 with TRBJ1-2; perhaps TRBD1 as D (5 bases). Germline assignment: CDR1 SEHNR and CDR2 FQNEAQ (reference sequence). Trimming pared 5 bases from V and 7 bases from J, leaving 8 bases between. The CDR3 covers 11 residues.

This clonotype appeared many times. The V gene is TRBV5-1, the J gene TRBJ1-1, with a possible D match to TRBD1 (5 bases). V dropped 5 bases and J dropped 5 bases, with 13 bases sitting between them. The CDR3 sequence is 13 residues long. Germline lookup yields CDR1 SGHRS and CDR2 YFSETQ. CDR3 in amino acids: CASRSGARTEAFF. As DNA, the CDR3 is TGCGCCAGCAGATCTGGGGCTCGGACTGAAGCTTTCTTT. Full variable domain (rest looked up from reference TRBV5-1 and TRBJ1-1): KAGVTQTPRYLIKTRGQQVTLSCSPISGHRSVSWYQQTPGQGLQFLFEYFSETQRNKGNFPGRFSGRQFSNSRSEMNVSTLELGDSALYLCASRSGARTEAFFGQGTRLTVV.

This clonotype showed up many times. J is TRBJ2-3 and V is TRBV5-1, with D perhaps matching TRBD2 (6 bases). There are 14 residues in the CDR3. Germline V CDR1 and CDR2: SGHRS, YFSETQ. V gave up 4 bases and J gave up 6 bases, with 15 bases separating them. The CDR3 sequence: CASSPDWGTDTQYF. The CDR3 DNA reads as TGCGCCAGCAGCCCGGATTGGGGGACTGATACGCAGTATTTT. Supplemented by reference TRBV5-1 and TRBJ2-3, the full variable domain reads KAGVTQTPRYLIKTRGQQVTLSCSPISGHRSVSWYQQTPGQGLQFLFEYFSETQRNKGNFPGRFSGRQFSNSRSEMNVSTLELGDSALYLCASSPDWGTDTQYFGPGTRLTVL.

This clonotype was observed at least ten times. The chain joins TRBV5-1 to TRBJ1-2; D is undetermined. V was trimmed by 4 bases and J by 3 bases, leaving 10 bases between them. CDR3 length: 13 amino acids. Per the germline V gene, CDR1 is SGHRS and CDR2 is YFSETQ. The CDR3 region has the DNA TGCGCCAGCAGCGCGGGCTACGACTATGGCTACACCTTC. This sequence encodes CASSAGYDYGYTF.

Notes on this clonotype: A much larger clone differs by one base, so this may be a read error. V usage is TRBV7-3 and J usage is TRBJ2-1; 9 bases agree with TRBD1. Per the germline V gene, CDR1 is SGHTA and CDR2 is FQGTGA. The CDR3 runs to 15 residues. The CDR3 bases are TGTGTCAGCAGCCTGGACAGGGGAGGTTACAATGAGCAGTTCTTC. It yields the protein CVSSLDRGGYNEQFF.

This clonotype was observed many times. This chain joins TRBV3-1 and TRBJ2-7, with 9 bases matching TRBD2. Per germline, CDR1 LGHDT and CDR2 YNNKEL (reference sequence). J lost 6 bases, V lost 5 bases, and 5 bases had no gene match. There are 13 residues in the CDR3. Written as DNA, the CDR3 is TGTGCCAGCAGCTTTAGCGGGGGACTCGAGCAGTACTTC. Encoded protein: CASSFSGGLEQYF.

This clonotype was observed at least ten times. The chain is built from TRBV12-3 or TRBV12-4 and TRBJ2-7; TRBD1 matches at 9 bases. J was trimmed by 0 bases and V by 3 bases; bases with no gene match: 3. The CDR3 loop spans 15 amino acids. The chain's CDR3 is CASSLGQGSSYEQYF. For the CDR3, the DNA is TGTGCCAGCAGTTTGGGACAGGGTAGCTCCTACGAGCAGTACTTC.

This clonotype was recorded at least ten times. The CDR3 coding sequence is TGTGCCAGCACCCTGGGGGAGGTGGTAGCCTCGGTCACCTTC. Translating it yields CASTLGEVVASVTF. This chain uses TRBV7-9 with TRBJ1-2, with D tentatively TRBD1 (5 bases). V lost 7 bases, J lost 13 bases, and 25 bases lay in between. CDR3 size: 14 residues. CDR1 is SEHNR, CDR2 FQNEAQ, per germline (reference sequence).

This clonotype was seen at least ten times. V gene TRBV4-1 combines with J gene TRBJ2-1; tentatively, D is TRBD2 (5 bases). CDR3 length: 17 residues. The ends were cut back, 4 bases at V and 3 bases at J, with 19 bases in the middle. Germline CDR1 is MGHRA and CDR2 is YSYEKL. CDR3 in amino acids: CASSRGSDVEGYNEQFF. CDR3 DNA: TGCGCCAGCAGCCGAGGCTCAGATGTAGAGGGCTACAATGAGCAGTTCTTC.

This clonotype was seen ten or more times. The junction shows a germline mismatch at one end, possibly a read error. V and J are TRBV7-2 and TRBJ2-5, with 9 nucleotides matching TRBD1. The germline V gene has CDR1 SGHTA and CDR2 FQGNSA. The CDR3 has 14 residues. The CDR3 DNA follows: TGTGCCAGCAGCTCAGGGGACAGGGCGCGGTTATCTGACTTC. The encoded protein is CASSSGDRARLSDF.

At least ten counts were recorded for this clonotype. This chain connects TRBV7-8 to TRBJ2-3; tentatively, D is TRBD2 (7 bases). Germline CDR1 reads SGHVS; CDR2 reads FQNEAQ. V was shortened by 5 bases and J by 5 bases, with 14 bases between the two germline ends. The CDR3 extends over 14 amino acids. The CDR3 region is CASSPDRGGDTQYF. As DNA, the CDR3 is TGTGCCAGCAGCCCCGATAGGGGGGGAGATACGCAGTATTTT.

This clonotype has only a few counts. Written as DNA, the CDR3 is TGCAGTGCTATTCAGGATAACTATGGCTACACCTTC. Its protein is CSAIQDNYGYTF. The V call is TRBV20-1, the J call TRBJ1-2, with unresolved D. Trimming removed 4 bases at V and 1 base at J, with 7 bases between. This CDR3 region has 12 residues. Per germline, CDR1 DFQATT and CDR2 SNEGSKA (reference sequence).

This clonotype showed up many times. The CDR3: CASSLSRVSEKLFF. The CDR3 nucleotides are TGTGCCAGCAGTTTATCTAGGGTATCTGAAAAACTGTTTTTT. J is TRBJ1-4 and V is TRBV12-3 or TRBV12-4, with D unresolved. Trimming took 2 bases from V and 7 from J, leaving 11 bases between them. The CDR3 has 14 residues.

Many counts were recorded for this clonotype. The chain joins TRBV5-1 to TRBJ2-5; D possibly corresponds to TRBD1 (5 bases). Trimming left V 0 bases short and J 4 bases short, with 7 bases between. CDR1 and CDR2 (germline): SGHRS, YFSETQ. This CDR3 has 13 amino acids. The CDR3 nucleotides are TGCGCCAGCAGCTTGGAAGACAGAGAGACCCAGTACTTC. The encoded protein is CASSLEDRETQYF.

This clonotype was counted at least ten times. This sequence joins TRBV12-3 or TRBV12-4 and TRBJ2-3; 10 bases are a match to TRBD2. The CDR3 covers 16 residues. J gave up 2 bases and V 5 bases, and 7 bases lay outside the gene matches. The CDR3 DNA reads as TGTGCCAGCAGTATCTGGACTAGCGGAGTCACAGATACGCAGTATTTT. The encoded protein is CASSIWTSGVTDTQYF.

This clonotype was observed at least ten times. The genes are TRBV20-1 and TRBJ1-2; D is uncertain. The V end was cut by 2 bases, the J end by 3 bases, with 10 bases between. The V gene's germline CDR1 is DFQATT and CDR2 SNEGSKA (reference sequence). This CDR3 contains 13 residues. Here the CDR3 reads CSARSGSDYGYTF. The CDR3, as DNA: TGCAGTGCTAGATCGGGCTCTGACTATGGCTACACCTTC.

This clonotype was recorded many times. This sequence joins TRBV10-3 and TRBJ2-5; no firm D call. There are 11 residues in the CDR3. V gave up 5 bases and J gave up 5 bases, with 6 bases separating them. CDR1 and CDR2 (germline): ENHRY, SYGVKD. The CDR3 protein is CAISQRETQYF. Here the CDR3 DNA reads TGTGCCATCAGTCAGAGGGAGACCCAGTACTTC.

This clonotype was counted many times. The rearrangement joins TRBV7-2 to TRBJ2-7; no clear D gene. CDR1 and CDR2 (germline): SGHTA, FQGNSA. The CDR3 spans 11 residues. The V end lost 3 bases, the J end lost 8 bases, and 8 bases lay between the germline ends. The CDR3 bases are TGTGCCAGCAGCTTGATTCGACAGCAGTACGTC. Translation: CASSLIRQQYV.

This clonotype was counted many times. The rearrangement links TRBV28 to TRBJ1-4; D remains ambiguous. The V and J ends lost 7 bases and 0 bases respectively, with 9 bases between them. The germline V gene encodes CDR1 MDHEN and CDR2 SYDVKM. The CDR3 has 14 residues. CDR3 coding DNA: TGTGCCAGCACCCCAGTCACAACTAATGAAAAACTGTTTTTT. It is translated as CASTPVTTNEKLFF.

The sample holds many counts of this clonotype. The chain uses TRBV5-1 and TRBJ2-3; 9 bases are a match to TRBD2. The V gene's germline CDR1 is SGHRS and CDR2 YFSETQ. Trimming cost V 0 bases and J 3 bases; bases outside gene matches: 5. The CDR3 contains 16 residues. The CDR3 is CASSLDPGLATDTQYF. The DNA of the CDR3 is TGCGCCAGCAGCTTGGATCCGGGACTAGCAACAGATACGCAGTATTTT.

This clonotype was seen many times. The chain employs TRBV20-1 and TRBJ2-5; D may match TRBD1 or TRBD2 (5 bases each). The CDR3 has 13 amino acids. V was clipped by 3 bases and J by 5 bases, with 13 bases between them. CDR1 is DFQATT, CDR2 SNEGSKA, per germline (reference sequence). The CDR3 region has the DNA TGCAGTGCTAGGGATGGGGGTCGCGAGACCCAGTACTTC. Its protein is CSARDGGRETQYF.

This clonotype occurred many times. The CDR3 is CASSSNPGQNTEAFF. CDR3 nucleotide sequence: TGTGCCAGCAGCTCCAACCCAGGACAGAACACTGAAGCTTTCTTT. The chain links TRBV7-6 to TRBJ1-1, with D possibly being TRBD1 (5 bases). Germline V gene lookup returns CDR1 SGHVS and CDR2 FNYEAQ. The V end was cut by 4 bases, the J end by 1 base, with 13 bases between. The CDR3 runs 15 residues.